The clone carrying this T cell receptor (beta chain) appeared a few times. What it recognizes is unknown. Via MiXCR, TCRdb re-called the 5' RACE reads, giving one row per CDR3 protein. The data show around 83,000 distinct CDR3 sequences, more than 10% seen once. The sample originates from a study of early T cells in non-severe SARS-CoV-2 infection. Broader study findings: Missing private and CD4 specificities, VDJdb matching favored anti-spike CD8 responses.

CDR3 length equals 15 residues. Trimming shortened V by 7 bases and J by 6 bases, and 19 bases separated the two germline ends. The chain carries TRBV12-3 or TRBV12-4 and TRBJ2-1; unclear D gene. This material consisted of whole blood, taken at baseline. The sequence came from an adult who was a healthcare worker with PCR-confirmed SARS-CoV-2 infection or an uninfected control (not recorded which). The DNA for the CDR3 is TGTGCCAGCATGCTACACAACCCAGCGATCAATGAGCAGTTCTTC. Translation: CASMLHNPAINEQFF.